These T cell receptor beta chains were read from a single sample in a study of T cells in Graves' hyperthyroidism and ophthalmopathy. One entry per CDR3 protein, called by TCRdb with MiXCR from the multiplex PCR reads. The sample contains about 300,000 distinct CDR3 sequences, roughly 15% of which appear only once. Material for sequencing was blood. These receptor sequences come from a young man with Graves' hyperthyroidism. CDR3s include the opening cysteine and the closing phenylalanine or tryptophan. The D gene is left open where the match is weak. For some rows the clone size is stated as once, few or many, or as a class when expanded; others skip it.

TRBJ1-1 | - | many | TRBV18 | CASSPTLLTESTEAFF | TGTGCCAGCTCACCGACCCTACTTACCGAAAGCACTGAAGCTTTCTTT
TRBJ2-7 | - | many | TRBV20-1 | CSASKQWEQYF | TGCAGTGCTAGTAAACAGTGGGAGCAGTACTTC
TRBJ2-1 | TRBD2 | few | TRBV20-1 | CSALGLAAKESNEQFF | TGCAGTGCTCTTGGACTAGCGGCAAAAGAATCCAATGAGCAGTTCTTC
TRBJ1-4 | - | few | TRBV3-1 | CASSRLGNNEKLFF | TGTGCCAGCAGCCGGTTGGGAAATAATGAAAAACTGTTTTTT
TRBJ1-2 | - | many | TRBV27 | CASSLRGDYGYTF | TGTGCCAGCAGTTTAAGGGGGGACTATGGCTACACCTTC
TRBJ1-5 | - | - | TRBV7-2 | CASSLIGRNQPQHF | TGTGCCAGCAGCTTAATCGGGCGCAATCAGCCCCAGCATTTT
TRBJ1-5 | TRBD1 | - | TRBV6-1 | CASRASTGAAQPQHF | TGTGCCAGCCGTGCATCGACAGGGGCGGCTCAGCCCCAGCATTTT
TRBJ2-1 | - | many | TRBV27 | CASSLRLSSYNEQFF | TGTGCCAGCAGTTTACGGTTGAGCTCCTACAATGAGCAGTTCTTC
TRBJ2-1 | - | few | TRBV6-6 | CASSYSGLPGDEQFF | TGTGCCAGCAGTTACTCAGGATTACCGGGGGATGAGCAGTTCTTC
TRBJ2-2 | TRBD2 | - | TRBV20-1 | CSATPGLAGGNTGELFF | TGCAGTGCTACTCCCGGACTAGCGGGAGGTAACACCGGGGAGCTGTTTTTT
TRBJ2-3 | - | many | TRBV5-1 | CASTNNGGSTDTQYF | TGCGCCAGCACCAACAACGGGGGTTCCACAGATACGCAGTATTTT
TRBJ1-4 | - | few | TRBV20-1 | CSAREFRRTTNEKLFF | TGCAGTGCTAGAGAATTCCGGCGGACAACTAATGAAAAACTGTTTTTT
TRBJ2-3 | TRBD2 | - | TRBV30 | CAWTPLPWVAGGSTDTQYF | TGTGCCTGGACTCCGCTCCCCTGGGTGGCGGGAGGATCCACAGATACGCAGTATTTT
TRBJ1-6 | TRBD1 | many | TRBV7-2 | CASSPYPGQGYSPLHF | TGTGCCAGCAGCCCATACCCGGGACAGGGTTACTCACCCCTCCACTTT
TRBJ1-5 | - | few | TRBV5-8 | CASSLDVGFGDQPQHF | TGTGCCAGCAGCTTGGATGTGGGTTTTGGTGATCAGCCCCAGCATTTT
TRBJ2-7 | - | many | TRBV3-1 | CASSASYEQYF | TGTGCCAGCAGCGCCTCCTACGAGCAGTACTTC
TRBJ2-5 | - | many | TRBV20-1 | CSARVGPGETQYF | TGCAGTGCTAGGGTAGGCCCAGGGGAGACCCAGTACTTC
TRBJ2-7 | TRBD2 | few | TRBV7-6 | CASSLRTSGESSYEQYF | TGTGCCAGCAGCCTTCGGACTAGCGGGGAAAGCTCCTACGAGCAGTACTTC
TRBJ1-1 | - | few | TRBV6-2/TRBV6-3 | CASSYAVGEAFF | TGTGCCAGCAGTTACGCGGTGGGTGAAGCTTTCTTT
TRBJ2-2 | - | many | TRBV28 | CASSLFPRPGELFF | TGTGCCAGCAGTTTATTTCCCCGCCCCGGGGAGCTGTTTTTT
TRBJ1-1 | - | - | TRBV7-6 | CASSTRDGTYTEAFF | TGTGCCAGCAGCACCCGGGACGGAACTTACACTGAAGCTTTCTTT
TRBJ2-1 | TRBD2 | - | TRBV20-1 | CSARVLAGVYNEQFF | TGCAGTGCTAGAGTTCTAGCGGGGGTCTACAATGAGCAGTTCTTC
TRBJ2-1 | - | many | TRBV27 | CASSLKEGHEQFF | TGTGCCAGCAGTTTAAAAGAAGGCCATGAGCAGTTCTTC
TRBJ2-7 | TRBD2 | few | TRBV29-1 | CSVVLREAEYEQYF | TGCAGCGTTGTTTTGCGGGAGGCAGAATACGAGCAGTACTTC
TRBJ1-5 | TRBD1 | - | TRBV29-1 | CSVEDWGKTGVVLSNQPQHF | TGCAGCGTTGAAGATTGGGGCAAAACAGGGGTTGTCTTGAGCAATCAGCCCCAGCATTTT
TRBJ2-2 | - | - | TRBV20-1 | CSARNRGNTGELFF | TGCAGTGCTAGAAATCGGGGGAACACCGGGGAGCTGTTTTTT
TRBJ1-2 | - | few | TRBV6-1 | CASSRDWGGDYGYTF | TGTGCCAGCAGTCGCGACTGGGGGGGTGACTATGGCTACACCTTC
TRBJ1-2 | - | many | TRBV10-3 | CAISNRPGIPVGYGYTF | TGTGCCATTTCAAATCGCCCGGGGATCCCGGTGGGCTATGGCTACACCTTC
TRBJ1-2 | TRBD1 | many | TRBV12-3/TRBV12-4 | CASSPQGPYGYTF | TGTGCCAGCAGCCCACAGGGGCCCTATGGCTACACCTTC
TRBJ1-5 | - | many | TRBV6-1 | CASSSGRPSNQPQHF | TGTGCCAGCAGCTCGGGAAGGCCTAGCAATCAGCCCCAGCATTTT
TRBJ2-3 | TRBD2 | many | TRBV6-1 | CASRGLAGGVQYF | TGTGCCAGCAGAGGACTAGCGGGAGGGGTGCAGTATTTT
TRBJ1-5 | TRBD1 | - | TRBV19 | CASRTLGQGQHF | TGTGCCAGTAGGACCCTCGGACAGGGCCAGCATTTT
TRBJ2-7 | TRBD2 | medium-sized | TRBV20-1 | CSAYGLAGGESYEQYF | TGCAGTGCCTACGGACTAGCGGGAGGAGAGTCCTACGAGCAGTACTTC
TRBJ1-1 | - | - | TRBV6-1 | CTSTKDSWTEAFF | TGTACCAGCACCAAGGACAGTTGGACTGAAGCTTTCTTT
TRBJ2-3 | - | - | TRBV11-2 | CASSLASVTGSYTQYF | TGTGCCAGCAGCTTAGCGTCAGTTACCGGAAGTTATACGCAGTATTTT
TRBJ2-1 | TRBD2 | many | TRBV6-2/TRBV6-3 | CASSYIAGGSGEQFF | TGTGCCAGCAGTTACATAGCGGGAGGGTCGGGTGAGCAGTTCTTC
TRBJ2-3 | - | - | TRBV9 | CASSAPMGKRDTDTQYF | TGTGCCAGCAGCGCCCCTATGGGTAAAAGGGACACAGATACGCAGTATTTT
TRBJ2-7 | - | many | TRBV11-2 | CASSRAGGTYEQYF | TGTGCCAGCTCCCGAGCGGGCGGGACCTACGAGCAGTACTTC
TRBJ1-2 | - | many | TRBV30 | CAWSAFTNYGYTF | TGTGCCTGGAGTGCCTTCACTAACTATGGCTACACCTTC
TRBJ2-1 | - | few | TRBV30 | CAWSGQGTGGNFDEQFF | TGTGCCTGGAGTGGTCAGGGGACGGGGGGCAATTTCGATGAGCAGTTCTTC
TRBJ2-5 | - | many | TRBV27 | CASSSYYTSIETQYF | TGTGCCAGCAGTTCGTACTACACTAGCATTGAGACCCAGTACTTC
TRBJ2-7 | - | - | TRBV30 | CAWSRGSQSYEQYF | TGTGCCTGGAGCAGGGGTTCCCAGTCTTACGAGCAGTACTTC
TRBJ2-3 | - | many | TRBV12-3/TRBV12-4 | CASSLTRYTDTQYF | TGTGCCAGCAGTCTGACTAGGTACACAGATACGCAGTATTTT
TRBJ2-7 | TRBD1 | - | TRBV4-2 | CASSQESRTGIFYEQYF | TGTGCCAGCAGCCAAGAGTCTAGGACAGGGATTTTCTACGAGCAGTACTTC
TRBJ2-2 | TRBD2 | - | TRBV19 | CASNVAGYTGELFF | TGTGCCAGTAACGTAGCGGGCTACACCGGGGAGCTGTTTTTT
TRBJ2-7 | TRBD1 | many | TRBV12-3/TRBV12-4 | CASSLGQGTYEQYF | TGTGCCAGCAGTTTAGGACAGGGCACCTACGAGCAGTACTTC
TRBJ1-1 | - | many | TRBV12-3/TRBV12-4 | CASRPGPTEAFF | TGTGCCAGCAGGCCAGGACCAACTGAAGCTTTCTTT
TRBJ2-3 | - | many | TRBV28 | CASSPGDAQADTQYF | TGTGCCAGCAGTCCCGGAGACGCTCAGGCAGATACGCAGTATTTT
TRBJ1-2 | - | - | TRBV12-3/TRBV12-4 | CASSYGRAGYTF | TGTGCTAGCAGCTATGGCAGGGCTGGCTACACCTTC
TRBJ2-4 | - | few | TRBV12-3/TRBV12-4 | CASSHDLAKNIQYF | TGTGCCAGCAGTCATGATCTAGCCAAAAACATTCAGTACTTC
TRBJ2-1 | TRBD2 | - | TRBV20-1 | CSASPSGSPFNEQFF | TGCAGTGCTAGTCCTAGCGGATCCCCCTTCAATGAGCAGTTCTTC
TRBJ2-5 | TRBD2 | many | TRBV7-6 | CASSFLGGGTSGSWTQYF | TGTGCCAGCAGCTTCCTAGGGGGCGGGACTAGCGGTTCATGGACCCAGTACTTC
TRBJ1-2 | - | many | TRBV20-1 | CSAGGPIYGYTF | TGCAGTGCCGGGGGACCGATCTATGGCTACACCTTC
TRBJ2-1 | TRBD2 | once | TRBV11-1 | CASSWGLAIRDEQFF | TGCGCCAGCAGCTGGGGACTAGCGATCCGGGATGAGCAGTTCTTC
TRBJ1-2 | TRBD1 | few | TRBV19 | CATLEGAPSLYGYTF | TGTGCCACCTTAGAGGGGGCCCCCTCGCTCTATGGCTACACCTTC
TRBJ2-5 | - | many | TRBV11-2 | CASTSWERFQETQYF | TGTGCCAGCACAAGCTGGGAGCGGTTCCAAGAGACCCAGTACTTC
TRBJ1-2 | - | many | TRBV3-1 | CASSQDRQLRNYGYTF | TGTGCCAGCAGCCAAGACCGACAACTCCGTAACTATGGCTACACCTTC
TRBJ2-7 | - | many | TRBV4-1 | CASSQDPRGLGEQYF | TGCGCCAGCAGCCAAGACCCACGAGGGCTGGGCGAGCAGTACTTC